The T cell receptor beta chain described here comes from a study of beta chain features in type 1 diabetes. This clone was picked up a small number of times. The CDR3 covers 18 residues. Between the trimmed V and J ends, which lost 0 bases and 3 bases, there was a span of 20 bases. Germline V lookup: CDR1 MGHRA, CDR2 YSYEKL. TCRB transcripts that were expressed got sequenced, as all of the isolated RNA had been reverse transcribed. The average output of naive, central memory and regulatory T cell samples was 3 million to 4 million reads. Using immunoSEQ multiplex PCR, the repertoire was profiled, and TCRdb retains in-frame clones only, with some absent. The sample records 300,000 to 350,000 clones, about 18% being singletons. The authors took one heparinised blood draw, averaging about 120 mL, from each donor.

The source is a woman in her late teens or twenties in good health. The source material was naive CD4+ T cells from blood. The chain recombines TRBV4-1 with TRBJ1-1; D may be TRBD1 (6 bases). The CDR3 region has the DNA TGCGCCAGCAGCCAAGATACCATGGCAGGGGCTAGGGACACTGAAGCTTTCTTT. It yields the protein CASSQDTMAGARDTEAFF.